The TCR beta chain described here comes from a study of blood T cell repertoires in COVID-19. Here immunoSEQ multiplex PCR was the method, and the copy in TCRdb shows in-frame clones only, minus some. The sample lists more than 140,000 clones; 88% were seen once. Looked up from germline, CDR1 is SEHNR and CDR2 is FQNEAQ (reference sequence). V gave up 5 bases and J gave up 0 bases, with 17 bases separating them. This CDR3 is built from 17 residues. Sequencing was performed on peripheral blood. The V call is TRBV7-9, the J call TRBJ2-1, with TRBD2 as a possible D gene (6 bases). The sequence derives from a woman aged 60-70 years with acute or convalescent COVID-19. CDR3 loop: CASSHPLTGDSYNEQFF. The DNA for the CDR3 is TGTGCCAGCAGCCACCCACTCACGGGGGACTCCTACAATGAGCAGTTCTTC.